This T cell receptor beta chain emerged from a study of shared clonotypes between healthy human individuals. Turning to the study itself: Donors had three CD4 naive, three CD4 memory, two CD8 naive and one CD8 memory plate apiece. Overall study results and limits: Among the subsets, naive ones generally showed larger estimated richness than memory ones. Clonotype sharing across four donors was observed for 5% to 6.5% of naive CD4 clonotypes.

Points on this clone: What it binds is unknown.

Positive CCR7 selection of CD45RO-negative cells yielded the naive CD8 cells, and terminally differentiated effector memory CD45RA+ cells were excluded. The assay was immunoSEQ multiplex PCR, and TCRdb's table has in-frame clones only and misses some. The sample includes hundreds of thousands of clones, 98% of them seen just once. Trimming removed 0 bases at V and 1 base at J, with 15 bases between. This CDR3 spans 18 amino acids. The germline V gene has CDR1 LNHNV and CDR2 YYDKDF (reference sequence). V and J are TRBV15 and TRBJ2-2; D unclear. The TCR was taken from a man under 40 in good health. The specimen was naive CD8+ T cells sorted from blood. This CDR3 reads CATSRDIPSAQNTGELFF. CDR3 DNA: TGTGCCACCAGCAGAGATATTCCCAGCGCCCAGAACACCGGGGAGCTGTTTTTT.